Each of the 25 T cell receptor beta chains below was sequenced from the same sample in a study of blood T cell repertoires in COVID-19. Sequenced by immunoSEQ multiplex PCR; TCRdb stores in-frame clones only, minus some. The sample contains a few hundred thousand clones, 85% to 90% of which appear only once. Sequencing was performed on PBMCs or T cells enriched from blood (not recorded which). These receptors were taken from a woman between 18 and 30 years old who had recovered from COVID-19.

This sequence joins TRBV7-9 and TRBJ2-5; D perhaps matches TRBD1 (6 bases). Trimming shortened V by 0 bases and J by 3 bases, and 17 bases separated the two germline ends. The CDR3 loop spans 17 amino acids. Germline CDR1 SEHNR, CDR2 FQNEAQ (reference sequence). CDR3 DNA: TGTGCCAGCAGCTTAGCCTACGGCCCACACAGGGAAGAGACCCAGTACTTC. Translation gives CASSLAYGPHREETQYF.

J is TRBJ1-1 and V is TRBV2, with D perhaps matching TRBD1 (5 bases). Looked up from germline, CDR1 is SNHLY and CDR2 is FYNNEI. V shed 1 base and J shed 5 bases, with 11 bases lying between them. The CDR3 is 14 amino acids. The CDR3 region is CASSEDGEGTEAFF. Here the CDR3 DNA reads TGTGCCAGCAGTGAAGATGGGGAGGGGACTGAAGCTTTCTTT.

The chain recombines TRBV6-2 or TRBV6-3 with TRBJ1-5; D not resolved. Germline CDR1 reads MNHEY; CDR2 reads SVGEGT. The CDR3 covers 14 residues. Trimming stripped 2 bases from V and 5 bases from J, with 10 bases between. In DNA form, the CDR3 reads TGTGCCAGCAGTTACCCCGGAGGCGATCAGCCCCAGCATTTT. It codes for CASSYPGGDQPQHF.

This CDR3 reads CASSGGSSGRENIQYF. The CDR3 bases are TGCGCCAGCAGCGGAGGGTCCAGCGGGCGGGAAAACATTCAGTACTTC. This rearrangement joins TRBV5-1 to TRBJ2-4; tentative D call: TRBD2 (6 bases). The CDR3 totals 16 residues. V was shortened by 4 bases and J by 5 bases, with 19 bases between the two germline ends. Germline V lookup: CDR1 SGHRS, CDR2 YFSETQ.

The V call is TRBV27, the J call TRBJ2-7, with D perhaps TRBD2 (6 bases). V was shortened by 4 bases and J by 3 bases, with 19 bases between the two germline ends. The germline V gene encodes CDR1 MNHEY and CDR2 SMNVEV (reference sequence). There are 16 residues in the CDR3. This CDR3 is CASSSDPPGVDYEQYF. The CDR3 DNA is TGTGCCAGCAGTTCCGATCCTCCGGGAGTCGACTACGAGCAGTACTTC.

The chain is built from TRBV27 and TRBJ2-1; 8 nucleotides line up with TRBD1. J gave up 1 base and V 3 bases, and 11 bases lay outside the gene matches. The germline V gene has CDR1 MNHEY and CDR2 SMNVEV (reference sequence). CDR3 length: 18 residues. DNA of the CDR3: TGTGCCAGCAGTTTTGACTATAGGACAGGGAATTCCTACAATGAGCAGTTCTTC. It specifies CASSFDYRTGNSYNEQFF.

V and J are TRBV6-5 and TRBJ1-1, with D possibly matching TRBD1 (5 bases). Germline CDR1 and CDR2: MNHEY and SVGAGI. The CDR3 spans 15 residues. Trimming shortened V by 7 bases and J by 1 base, and 16 bases separated the two germline ends. Written as DNA, the CDR3 is TGTGCCAGCAAAGGGGTCGCGGGACCGAACACTGAAGCTTTCTTT. Encoded protein: CASKGVAGPNTEAFF.

The J gene is TRBJ1-3, the V gene TRBV25-1, with a tentative D call TRBD1 (5 bases). Germline CDR1 is MGHDK and CDR2 is SYGVNS. V lost 8 bases and J lost 0, with 8 bases in between. The CDR3 has 13 amino acids. CDR3 amino acids: CASERGSGNTIYF. The CDR3 region has the DNA TGTGCCAGCGAAAGGGGCTCTGGAAACACCATATATTTT. Combining the CDR3 with reference TRBV25-1 and TRBJ1-3 gives the whole variable domain EADIYQTPRYLVIGTGKKITLECSQTMGHDKMYWYQQDPGMELHLIHYSYGVNSTEKGDLSSESTVSRIRTEHFPLTLESARPSHTSQYLCASERGSGNTIYFGEGSWLTVV.

The chain couples TRBV19 to TRBJ2-1; 14 bases align to TRBD2. J lost 7 bases, V lost 6 bases, and 8 bases had no gene match. The germline gives CDR1 LNHDA, CDR2 SQIVND (reference sequence). This CDR3 has 16 amino acids. Here the CDR3 reads CASRGPTSGGANEQFF. Here the CDR3 DNA reads TGTGCCAGTAGGGGACCGACTAGCGGGGGGGCGAATGAGCAGTTCTTC.

The V and J genes are TRBV7-2 and TRBJ1-3; D call uncertain. Germline V CDR1 and CDR2: SGHTA, FQGNSA. The CDR3 is 17 amino acids. Trimming shortened V by 0 bases and J by 2 bases, and 14 bases separated the two germline ends. CDR3 nucleotide sequence: TGTGCCAGCAGCTTAGCAGTGCCTTCGGGGACTGGAAACACCATATATTTT. Translating gives CASSLAVPSGTGNTIYF. Based on the CDR3 plus reference TRBV7-2 and TRBJ1-3, the full variable domain is GAGVSQSPSNKVTEKGKDVELRCDPISGHTALYWYRQSLGQGLEFLIYFQGNSAPDKSGLPSDRFSAERTGGSVSTLTIQRTQQEDSAVYLCASSLAVPSGTGNTIYFGEGSWLTVV.

The chain uses TRBV6-5 and TRBJ1-1; TRBD1 agrees at 7 bases. The junction had 4 bases not matched to a gene; V was cut back by 1 base and J by 5 bases. Germline-derived CDR1 and CDR2 are MNHEY and SVGAGI. CDR3 size: 14 residues. The CDR3 region is CASSYLGGGTEAFF. The DNA for the CDR3 is TGTGCCAGCAGTTACTTAGGGGGCGGGACTGAAGCTTTCTTT.

The rearrangement links TRBV7-9 to TRBJ2-7; 7 bases fit TRBD1. Germline lookup yields CDR1 SEHNR and CDR2 FQNEAQ (reference sequence). The J segment lost 2 bases and the V segment lost 5 bases, leaving 12 bases of the junction unmatched. The CDR3 extends over 16 amino acids. The CDR3 region has the DNA TGTGCCAGCAGCGTGGCTACAGGGGCACCACCCTACGAGCAGTACTTC. This codes for CASSVATGAPPYEQYF.

The V gene is TRBV3-1 (or the pseudogene TRBV3-2), the J gene TRBJ2-5; 8 bases are shared with TRBD2. The CDR3 is made up of 17 amino acids. With 4 bases clipped from V and 0 bases from J, the junction kept 10 bases outside the gene matches. Germline V gene sequence: CDR1 LGHDT, CDR2 YNNKEL (reference sequence). In DNA form, the CDR3 reads TGTGCCAGCAGCCCCCCGCGGCGCGGGGGGCACCAAGAGACCCAGTACTTC. Amino acids: CASSPPRRGGHQETQYF.

This clone showed up just once. The chain links TRBV2 to TRBJ2-2; D is ambiguous. This CDR3 has 12 residues. CDR1 and CDR2 from the germline V gene are SNHLY and FYNNEI. V lost 7 bases and J lost 7, with 10 bases in between. The CDR3 DNA is TGTGCCAGCAATCTCTCCGGCGGGGAGCTGTTTTTT. Amino acid sequence: CASNLSGGELFF.

DNA of the CDR3: TGTGCCAGCAGCTTAACAGGCCGTGGCTACACCTTC. It translates to CASSLTGRGYTF. The V gene is TRBV11-2, the J gene TRBJ1-2; D possibly corresponds to TRBD1 (5 bases). The CDR3 extends over 12 amino acids. Germline loops: CDR1 SGHAT, CDR2 FQNNGV. The V and J ends lost 2 bases and 7 bases respectively, with 8 bases between them.

DNA of the CDR3: TGTGCCAGCAGACACAGGACAGGGGGTTTTTACGAGCAGTACTTC. Translation: CASRHRTGGFYEQYF. The rearrangement uses TRBV27 and TRBJ2-7, with 10 bases fitting TRBD1. Germline CDR1 and CDR2: MNHEY and SMNVEV (reference sequence). The CDR3 is made up of 15 amino acids. The V segment lost 6 bases and the J segment 4 bases; nucleotides outside the gene matches: 9.

V and J are TRBV6-4 and TRBJ2-1, with TRBD1 matching over 7 bases. V gave up 7 bases and J gave up 6 bases; unmatched junction bases: 3. Germline CDR1 reads MRHNA; CDR2 reads SNTAGT. CDR3 length equals 12 residues. The CDR3 loop is CASKGAGNEQFF. Written as DNA, the CDR3 is TGTGCCAGCAAGGGGGCCGGCAATGAGCAGTTCTTC.

Only one count was recorded for this clone. This sequence joins TRBV7-3 and TRBJ2-1; TRBD2 aligns across 9 bases. Germline CDR1 is SGHTA and CDR2 is FQGTGA. The V and J ends lost 3 bases and 14 bases, in that order; junction bases with no gene match: 8. The CDR3 is 13 amino acids. The CDR3: CASSLYSSGEEFF. The DNA of the CDR3 is TGTGCCAGCAGCTTGTACTCTAGCGGGGAGGAGTTCTTC. Combining the CDR3 with reference TRBV7-3 and TRBJ2-1 gives the whole variable domain GAGVSQTPSNKVTEKGKYVELRCDPISGHTALYWYRQSLGQGPEFLIYFQGTGAADDSGLPNDRFFAVRPEGSVSTLKIQRTERGDSAVYLCASSLYSSGEEFFGPGTRLTVL.

V gene TRBV9 combines with J gene TRBJ2-7; the match to TRBD1 covers 7 bases. Per germline, CDR1 SGDLS and CDR2 YYNGEE. The CDR3 has 14 amino acids. Unmatched junction bases numbered 5, after V lost 0 bases and J lost 5 bases. The CDR3 coding sequence is TGTGCCAGCAGCGTAGTGGGGACAGTGGACGAGCAGTACTTC. Amino acids: CASSVVGTVDEQYF.

The chain couples TRBV7-2 to TRBJ2-1; D is perhaps TRBD2 (5 bases). CDR1 and CDR2 from the germline V gene are SGHTA and FQGNSA. Trimming took 3 bases from V and 0 from J, leaving 9 bases between them. CDR3 length: 15 amino acids. The CDR3 DNA reads TGTGCCAGCAGCTTGGACTGGAGCTCCTACAATGAGCAGTTCTTC. Its translation: CASSLDWSSYNEQFF.

The chain couples TRBV11-2 to TRBJ2-2; D gene ambiguous. V was pared by 8 bases and J by 5 bases, with 9 bases between. The CDR3 has 12 residues. The germline gives CDR1 SGHAT, CDR2 FQNNGV. The CDR3 region has the DNA TGTGCCAGCGCTTTGGCAACCGGGGAGCTGTTTTTT. Amino acid sequence: CASALATGELFF.

The J gene is TRBJ1-6, the V gene TRBV4-3; the match to TRBD1 covers 9 bases. The ends lost 4 bases at V and 10 bases at J; junction bases unmatched: 8. CDR3 size: 15 residues. Germline CDR1 and CDR2: LGHNA and YSLEER. CDR3 sequence reads: CASSRAGQGESPLHF. CDR3 DNA sequence: TGCGCCAGCAGCCGCGCGGGACAGGGCGAATCACCCCTCCACTTT.

The chain uses TRBV5-1 and TRBJ1-1; maybe TRBD1 (5 bases). The germline gives CDR1 SGHRS, CDR2 YFSETQ. This CDR3 spans 14 amino acids. Trimming took off 2 bases at V and 1 base at J, with 9 bases between the two ends. The CDR3 bases are TGCGCCAGCAGCTTAGGACAAACGAACACTGAAGCTTTCTTT. It translates to CASSLGQTNTEAFF.

This clone was seen only once. The chain recombines TRBV2 with TRBJ2-1; 10 bases agree with TRBD2. The CDR3 covers 19 residues. From germline, CDR1 is SNHLY and CDR2 FYNNEI. V gave up 7 bases and J gave up 0 bases; unmatched junction bases: 15. CDR3 sequence (DNA): TGTGCCAGCAACGGAGGGCTAGCGGGGGCTTTGAGCTCCTACAATGAGCAGTTCTTC. Its protein product is CASNGGLAGALSSYNEQFF.

The chain recombines TRBV27 with TRBJ2-2, with a weak D call TRBD2 (6 bases). The length of the CDR3 is 19 residues. Germline values: CDR1 MNHEY, CDR2 SMNVEV (reference sequence). The V end was cut by 11 bases, the J end by 3 bases, with 31 bases between. This chain's CDR3 is CAPRVGEDVLPEDTGELFF. Here the CDR3 DNA reads TGTGCCCCCCGTGTAGGGGAGGATGTGCTACCGGAGGACACCGGGGAGCTGTTTTTT.